These T cell receptor beta chains were read from a single sample in a study of T cell repertoires in cytomegalovirus infection. TCRdb itself ran the reads through MiXCR, one entry per CDR3 protein. The sample has hundreds of thousands of distinct CDR3 sequences, 9% to 9.5% seen once. The specimen was PBMCs. The source of these receptors is a human donor in good health (CMV status not recorded). Some clones in this sample may be carry-over from other donors' samples. Each CDR3 is given with its conserved first and last residue. Fields, in order: clone size, J gene, V gene, D gene, CDR3 protein, CDR3 DNA. A D gene is named only where the DNA matches it firmly. Clone size is shown for a subset of rows, as once, few, many or a class of expanded clone.

many	TRBJ2-1	TRBV28	.	CASTRYGTYNEQFF	TGTGCCAGCACGCGTTATGGGACATACAATGAGCAGTTCTTC
few	TRBJ2-3	TRBV29-1	TRBD1	CSVERTGRGADTQYF	TGCAGCGTTGAGAGGACAGGCAGGGGAGCAGATACGCAGTATTTT
many	TRBJ1-2	TRBV7-2	.	CASSLARGFGYTF	TGTGCCAGCAGCTTAGCGCGAGGGTTTGGCTACACCTTC
.	TRBJ2-2	TRBV7-3	.	CANSQMGGGLNGELFF	TGTGCCAACAGTCAAATGGGAGGGGGCTTGAACGGGGAGCTGTTTTTT
.	TRBJ2-1	TRBV24-1	.	CATSDSWGTEQFF	TGTGCCACCAGTGATTCTTGGGGGACTGAGCAGTTCTTC
.	TRBJ1-6	TRBV28	.	CASNLSSVGSYNSPLHF	TGTGCCAGCAATCTTTCGTCGGTCGGGTCCTATAATTCACCCCTCCACTTT
few	TRBJ2-3	TRBV18	.	CASSPDLTDTQYF	TGTGCCAGCTCACCGGACCTCACAGATACGCAGTATTTT
.	TRBJ1-4	TRBV7-4	.	CASSLGGIVREKLFF	TGTGCCAGCAGCTTAGGCGGGATAGTAAGGGAAAAACTGTTTTTT
few	TRBJ2-5	TRBV5-6	TRBD1	CASTTKGAWETQYF	TGTGCCAGCACAACGAAGGGGGCTTGGGAGACCCAGTACTTC
.	TRBJ2-7	TRBV15	TRBD1	CATSRGQLQYEQYF	TGTGCCACCAGCAGGGGACAGCTCCAATACGAGCAGTACTTC
.	TRBJ1-2	TRBV27	.	CASSWTEDGNYGYTF	TGTGCCAGCAGTTGGACCGAGGACGGTAACTATGGCTACACCTTC
many	TRBJ1-5	TRBV6-2/TRBV6-3	.	CASSYIGQPQHF	TGTGCCAGCAGTTATATAGGTCAGCCCCAGCATTTT
few	TRBJ1-5	TRBV12-5	.	CASGKEPNQPQHF	TGTGCTAGTGGCAAGGAACCCAATCAGCCCCAGCATTTT
many	TRBJ1-2	TRBV7-2	.	CASSLERDHGYTF	TGTGCCAGCAGCTTAGAGCGGGACCATGGCTACACCTTC
.	TRBJ2-2	TRBV2	.	CASSEGRISTGELFF	TGTGCCAGCAGTGAGGGACGGATCTCCACCGGGGAGCTGTTTTTT
.	TRBJ2-7	TRBV28	.	CASSSRFWGLYEQYF	TGTGCCAGCAGTTCCAGGTTTTGGGGGCTCTACGAGCAGTACTTC
few	TRBJ2-7	TRBV19	.	CASSMTPGRDDEQYF	TGTGCCAGTAGTATGACCCCGGGACGCGATGACGAGCAGTACTTC
.	TRBJ2-3	TRBV2	.	CATQTGPSTDTQYF	TGTGCCACCCAAACGGGACCAAGCACAGATACGCAGTATTTT
.	TRBJ2-1	TRBV19	.	CASSIYGNEQFF	TGTGCCAGTAGTATTTATGGAAATGAGCAGTTCTTC
many	TRBJ1-3	TRBV28	.	CASRQLGNTIYF	TGTGCCAGCCGACAGCTAGGAAACACCATATATTTT
few	TRBJ2-5	TRBV6-5	TRBD2	CASIRTSARQETQYF	TGTGCCAGCATCAGGACTAGCGCTCGCCAAGAGACCCAGTACTTC
many	TRBJ1-1	TRBV7-3	TRBD1	CASSLTARGDTEAFF	TGTGCCAGCAGCTTAACAGCCAGGGGGGACACTGAAGCTTTCTTT
few	TRBJ2-7	TRBV7-6	.	CASGKVGAREQYF	TGTGCCAGCGGGAAAGTGGGGGCCCGCGAGCAGTACTTC
few	TRBJ2-7	TRBV7-6	TRBD1	CASRIDRGRLYF	TGTGCCAGCAGGATTGACAGGGGGCGGTTGTACTTC
.	TRBJ1-4	TRBV12-3/TRBV12-4	.	CASSGMGGLEKLFF	TGTGCCAGCTCGGGCATGGGAGGTCTGGAAAAACTGTTTTTT
.	TRBJ2-3	TRBV27	.	CASSPGLGSSTDTQYF	TGTGCCAGCAGTCCCGGCCTAGGGTCTAGCACAGATACGCAGTATTTT
few	TRBJ2-7	TRBV20-1	.	CSAERSGTVVYEQYF	TGCAGTGCTGAACGATCCGGGACCGTAGTCTACGAGCAGTACTTC
few	TRBJ2-5	TRBV11-2	.	CASSQPGPIQETQYF	TGTGCCAGCAGCCAACCGGGTCCAATTCAAGAGACCCAGTACTTC
.	TRBJ1-2	TRBV28	.	CASSTGQPYGYTF	TGTGCCAGCAGTACGGGCCAACCCTATGGCTACACCTTC
many	TRBJ1-5	TRBV7-9	.	CASSSGRGGDQPQHF	TGTGCCAGCAGCTCCGGGCGGGGCGGAGATCAGCCCCAGCATTTT
.	TRBJ2-2	TRBV7-2	TRBD2	CASKGGVNTGELFF	TGTGCCAGCAAGGGAGGGGTCAACACCGGGGAGCTGTTTTTT
.	TRBJ1-2	TRBV12-3/TRBV12-4	.	CASSLDRSYGYTF	TGTGCCAGCAGTTTGGACAGAAGCTATGGCTACACCTTC
.	TRBJ1-3	TRBV6-1	TRBD1	CASQTGAGNTIYF	TGTGCCAGCCAGACAGGGGCTGGAAACACCATATATTTT
few	TRBJ2-7	TRBV2	.	CASSEEGGSSYEQYF	TGTGCCAGCAGTGAAGAAGGTGGCAGTTCCTACGAGCAGTACTTC
many	TRBJ2-3	TRBV12-3/TRBV12-4	TRBD2	CASSLATSGRTDTQYF	TGTGCCAGCAGTTTAGCGACTAGCGGCCGCACAGATACGCAGTATTTT
.	TRBJ2-7	TRBV19	.	CASSIEHPYEQYF	TGTGCCAGTAGTATAGAACACCCCTACGAGCAGTACTTC
many	TRBJ2-1	TRBV12-3/TRBV12-4	TRBD2	CASSLTSGNSNEQFF	TGTGCCAGCAGTTTGACTAGCGGGAATAGTAATGAGCAGTTCTTC
.	TRBJ2-3	TRBV4-3	.	CASSQDTYWGADTQYF	TGCGCCAGCAGCCAAGATACATACTGGGGCGCAGATACGCAGTATTTT
.	TRBJ1-1	TRBV28	.	CASSLFSFGVGTEAFF	TGTGCCAGCAGTTTATTTTCGTTCGGTGTAGGAACTGAAGCTTTCTTT
few	TRBJ2-7	TRBV27	TRBD2	CASSRAGEPYEQYF	TGTGCCAGCAGTCGAGCGGGGGAGCCCTACGAGCAGTACTTC
.	TRBJ2-1	TRBV7-3	.	CASSQEGSISYNEQFF	TGTGCCAGCAGCCAAGAAGGGAGCATCTCCTACAATGAGCAGTTCTTC
many	TRBJ2-1	TRBV7-8	.	CASSLADARGFF	TGTGCCAGCAGCTTAGCGGACGCTCGTGGGTTCTTC
few	TRBJ1-1	TRBV4-3	.	CASSQDTGGNTEAFF	TGCGCCAGCAGCCAAGATACAGGTGGGAACACTGAAGCTTTCTTT
.	TRBJ2-1	TRBV7-2	.	CASSQRRETGLYNEQFF	TGTGCCAGCAGCCAGCGGCGGGAGACAGGTTTATACAATGAGCAGTTCTTC